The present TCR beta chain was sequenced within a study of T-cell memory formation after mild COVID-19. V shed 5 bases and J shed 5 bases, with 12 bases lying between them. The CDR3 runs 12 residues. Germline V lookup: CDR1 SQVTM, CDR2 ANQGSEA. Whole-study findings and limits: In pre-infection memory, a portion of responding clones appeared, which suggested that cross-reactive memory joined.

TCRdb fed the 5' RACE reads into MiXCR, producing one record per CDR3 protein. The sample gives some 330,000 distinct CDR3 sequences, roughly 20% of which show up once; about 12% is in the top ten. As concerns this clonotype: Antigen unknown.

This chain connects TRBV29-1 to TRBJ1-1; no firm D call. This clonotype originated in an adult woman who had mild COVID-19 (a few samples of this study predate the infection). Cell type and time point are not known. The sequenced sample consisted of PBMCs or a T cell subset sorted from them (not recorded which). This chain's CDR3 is CSVRDSRTEAFF. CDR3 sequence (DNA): TGCAGCGTTAGGGATTCCAGGACTGAAGCTTTCTTT.